The 23 T cell receptor beta chains reported below all come from one sample, sequenced in a study of blood T cell repertoires in COVID-19. Sequenced by immunoSEQ multiplex PCR; TCRdb stores in-frame clones only, minus some. The sample lists some 46,000 clones; about 85% were seen once. The specimen sequenced was peripheral blood. The receptors were sampled from a man aged 55 to 70 with acute or convalescent COVID-19.

The chain is built from TRBV23-1 and TRBJ2-2; TRBD1 aligns across 8 bases. TRBV23-1 is an ORF, with its function uncertain. The CDR3 sequence is 21 residues long. Trimming took 5 bases from V and 0 from J; bases not matched to a gene: 20. CDR3 protein: CASSSWTGSFNPLPNTGELFF. CDR3 sequence (DNA): TGCGCCAGCAGTTCCTGGACAGGGAGCTTCAATCCACTGCCGAACACCGGGGAGCTGTTTTTT.

The chain employs TRBV5-1 and TRBJ1-6, with 11 bases aligning to TRBD1. The V segment lost 4 bases and the J segment 7 bases; nucleotides outside the gene matches: 4. The CDR3 loop spans 15 amino acids. The germline V gene encodes CDR1 SGHRS and CDR2 YFSETQ. In DNA form, the CDR3 reads TGCGCCAGCAGCGAGGGACAGGGGGGAAATTCACCCCTCCACTTT. It encodes CASSEGQGGNSPLHF. The variable domain in full, with the rest retrieved from reference TRBV5-1 and TRBJ1-6, is KAGVTQTPRYLIKTRGQQVTLSCSPISGHRSVSWYQQTPGQGLQFLFEYFSETQRNKGNFPGRFSGRQFSNSRSEMNVSTLELGDSALYLCASSEGQGGNSPLHFGNGTRLTVT.

As for this clone: The sample contains more than one DNA sequence encoding this CDR3. The rearrangement joins TRBV5-1 to TRBJ2-1; D is possibly TRBD2 (5 bases). This CDR3 spans 14 amino acids. Germline CDR1 reads SGHRS; CDR2 reads YFSETQ. Trimming took off 5 bases at V and 4 bases at J, with 13 bases between the two ends. CDR3 coding DNA: TGCGCCAGCAGTTTCGGCGGAGGATACAATGAGCAGTTCTTC. Encoded protein: CASSFGGGYNEQFF.

The chain carries TRBV28 and TRBJ2-4, with unresolved D. Germline V lookup: CDR1 MDHEN, CDR2 SYDVKM. V lost 6 bases to trimming and J lost 0 bases, with 15 bases between them. The CDR3 is 16 residues long. The CDR3 loop reads CASSPPGTLAKNIQYF. The CDR3 region has the DNA TGTGCCAGCAGCCCCCCGGGTACGCTAGCCAAAAACATTCAGTACTTC. The entire variable domain, with the rest obtained from reference TRBV28 and TRBJ2-4, is as follows: DVKVTQSSRYLVKRTGEKVFLECVQDMDHENMFWYRQDPGLGLRLIYFSYDVKMKEKGDIPEGYSVSREKKERFSLILESASTNQTSMYLCASSPPGTLAKNIQYFGAGTRLSVL.

The table lists this clone with a few counts. The rearrangement links TRBV7-9 to TRBJ2-2, with a weak D call TRBD1 (6 bases). V lost 5 bases and J 2 bases, leaving 15 bases between the germline ends. CDR3 length: 16 amino acids. CDR1 and CDR2 from the germline V gene are SEHNR and FQNEAQ (reference sequence). The CDR3 is CASSIQGPTNTGELFF. The CDR3 DNA is TGTGCCAGCAGCATTCAGGGGCCTACCAACACCGGGGAGCTGTTTTTT.

This chain uses TRBV2 with TRBJ1-5; 12 nucleotides agree with TRBD1. The CDR3 is 20 residues long. The germline gives CDR1 SNHLY, CDR2 FYNNEI. V lost 0 bases and J lost 2; bases outside the gene matches: 11. CDR3 residues: CASSEALGDRGRFGNQPQHF. DNA of the CDR3: TGTGCCAGCAGTGAAGCGCTTGGGGACAGGGGGCGATTTGGCAATCAGCCCCAGCATTTT.

J is TRBJ2-1 and V is TRBV7-3; 7 bases map to TRBD2. Germline loops: CDR1 SGHTA, CDR2 FQGTGA. This CDR3 comprises 14 residues. J gave up 5 bases and V 5 bases, and 6 bases lay outside the gene matches. DNA of the CDR3: TGTGCCAGCAGCCCTAGCGGAGGGAACAATGAGCAGTTCTTC. The encoded protein is CASSPSGGNNEQFF.

J is TRBJ2-3 and V is TRBV28; D unresolved. The CDR3 totals 12 residues. Germline V gene sequence: CDR1 MDHEN, CDR2 SYDVKM. The V end was cut by 1 base, the J end by 4 bases, with 3 bases between. CDR3 sequence: CASSLLADTQYF. The CDR3 DNA reads as TGTGCCAGCAGTTTATTAGCAGATACGCAGTATTTT.

This clone was counted only a few times. The J gene is TRBJ1-2, the V gene TRBV27; D is unclear. The V end was cut by 5 bases, the J end by 6 bases, with 16 bases between. The CDR3 contains 14 residues. Germline values: CDR1 MNHEY, CDR2 SMNVEV (reference sequence). The CDR3 reads CASSPLAEKDGYTF. For the CDR3, the DNA is TGTGCCAGCAGTCCCCTCGCGGAAAAGGATGGCTACACCTTC.

CDR3 region: CASSRTNQETQYF. In nucleotides, the CDR3 is TGTGCCAGCAGCCGGACTAACCAAGAGACCCAGTACTTC. This rearrangement joins TRBV14 to TRBJ2-5, with D possibly matching TRBD2 (6 bases). V lost 4 bases to trimming and J lost 0 bases, with 6 bases between them. The CDR3 extends over 13 amino acids. The germline V gene encodes CDR1 SGHDN and CDR2 FVKESK.

This clone has just one count. The chain carries TRBV28 and TRBJ1-2; D possibly corresponds to TRBD1 (5 bases). The CDR3 contains 14 residues. Trimming shortened V by 4 bases and J by 3 bases, and 12 bases separated the two germline ends. Germline CDR1 and CDR2: MDHEN and SYDVKM. Written as DNA, the CDR3 is TGTGCCAGCAGTTCGACCAGGGTATACTATGGCTACACCTTC. Protein product: CASSSTRVYYGYTF.

This clone was seen a few times. This chain uses TRBV7-3 with TRBJ2-2; maybe TRBD1 (5 bases). The CDR3 consists of 15 residues. The germline CDR1 and CDR2 sequences are SGHTA and FQGTGA. The germline V and J ends were trimmed by 3 bases and 3 bases, with 11 bases remaining between them. Here the CDR3 reads CASSFSRDDTGELFF. The DNA of the CDR3 is TGTGCCAGCAGCTTTTCCAGGGATGACACCGGGGAGCTGTTTTTT. Drawing the rest from reference TRBV7-3 and TRBJ2-2, the complete variable domain is GAGVSQTPSNKVTEKGKYVELRCDPISGHTALYWYRQSLGQGPEFLIYFQGTGAADDSGLPNDRFFAVRPEGSVSTLKIQRTERGDSAVYLCASSFSRDDTGELFFGEGSRLTVL.

The chain carries TRBV30 and TRBJ1-3, with 7 bases matching TRBD1. CDR1 and CDR2 (germline): GTSNPN, SVGIG (reference sequence). The CDR3 has 13 amino acids. The V and J ends lost 3 bases and 1 base, in that order; junction bases with no gene match: 0. Written as DNA, the CDR3 is TGTGCCTGGAGCAGGGGGTCTGGAAACACCATATATTTT. It translates to CAWSRGSGNTIYF.

This clone was observed a single time. This chain joins TRBV5-4 and TRBJ2-5; 8 bases are shared with TRBD2. Trimming removed 2 bases from V and 5 bases from J; junction bases left unmatched: 11. Germline CDR1 and CDR2: SGHNT and YYREEE (reference sequence). The CDR3 spans 16 residues. The CDR3 coding sequence is TGTGCCAGCAGCTTACCGGGAGGGGGGAAGTCGGAGACCCAGTACTTC. Its translation: CASSLPGGGKSETQYF.

Here the CDR3 reads CASSLHGQGFGTQYF. The CDR3 nucleotides are TGTGCCAGCAGCCTGCATGGACAGGGCTTCGGTACGCAGTATTTT. The chain combines TRBV7-2 with TRBJ2-3; TRBD1 matches at 8 bases. The V gene end was trimmed by 5 bases and the J gene end by 8 bases; junction bases not matched to a gene: 12. The CDR3 is made up of 15 amino acids. The germline V gene encodes CDR1 SGHTA and CDR2 FQGNSA. Variable domain in full (rest from reference TRBV7-2 and TRBJ2-3): GAGVSQSPSNKVTEKGKDVELRCDPISGHTALYWYRQSLGQGLEFLIYFQGNSAPDKSGLPSDRFSAERTGGSVSTLTIQRTQQEDSAVYLCASSLHGQGFGTQYFGPGTRLTVL.

This clone was detected only once. The chain combines TRBV21-1 with TRBJ2-1; the table gives TRBD1 as D, unverified against the DNA. TRBV21-1 is flagged as a pseudogene. CDR3 length: 19 residues. For the CDR3, the DNA is TGTGCCAGCAGCGGGACAGGAGCTCTACGGGAATCCACCTTAAATGAGCAGTTCTTC. This encodes CASSGTGALRESTLNEQFF.

The CDR3 spells CASSLGFAAEQYF. Written as DNA, the CDR3 is TGCGCCAGCAGCTTGGGTTTCGCGGCCGAGCAGTACTTC. This chain connects TRBV5-1 to TRBJ2-7, with D unclear. Germline V lookup: CDR1 SGHRS, CDR2 YFSETQ. With 0 bases removed from V and 6 bases from J, the gap between germline ends came to 10 bases. This CDR3 is built from 13 residues. The whole variable domain, filled in from reference TRBV5-1 and TRBJ2-7, reads KAGVTQTPRYLIKTRGQQVTLSCSPISGHRSVSWYQQTPGQGLQFLFEYFSETQRNKGNFPGRFSGRQFSNSRSEMNVSTLELGDSALYLCASSLGFAAEQYFGPGTRLTVT.

CDR3 DNA: TGTGCCAGTAGTATGGCGGGGGGCCGATCTGAAGCTTTCTTT. Its translation is CASSMAGGRSEAFF. The rearrangement uses TRBV19 and TRBJ1-1, with D perhaps TRBD1 (6 bases). Germline CDR1 is LNHDA and CDR2 is SQIVND (reference sequence). V lost 3 bases and J lost 6, with 14 bases in between. This CDR3 is 14 amino acids long.

The chain has TRBV9 and TRBJ1-3; 9 nucleotides line up with TRBD1. The germline V gene encodes CDR1 SGDLS and CDR2 YYNGEE. The CDR3 has 18 amino acids. V shed 3 bases and J 1 base; nucleotides not matched to a gene: 11. The CDR3 region is CASSAPGQGSYSGNTIYF. CDR3 DNA sequence: TGTGCCAGCAGCGCGCCGGGACAGGGATCCTATTCTGGAAACACCATATATTTT.

This chain connects TRBV5-4 to TRBJ2-1; D is undetermined. CDR3 size: 16 residues. The germline CDR1 and CDR2 sequences are SGHNT and YYREEE (reference sequence). Trimming removed 0 bases at V and 1 base at J, with 11 bases between. The CDR3 nucleotides read TGTGCCAGCAGCTTGGATGGGCTTCAGTCCTACAATGAGCAGTTCTTC. Encoded protein: CASSLDGLQSYNEQFF.

The gene calls are TRBV4-2 and TRBJ2-2, with 11 positions matching TRBD2. With 1 base clipped from V and 7 bases from J, the junction kept 8 bases outside the gene matches. There are 17 residues in the CDR3. Per the germline V gene, CDR1 is LGHNA and CDR2 is YNFKEQ. This CDR3 reads CASSQVDSGRASGELFF. Written as DNA, the CDR3 is TGTGCCAGCAGCCAAGTAGATAGCGGGAGGGCGAGCGGGGAGCTGTTTTTT.

V is TRBV28 and J is TRBJ2-1; 12 bases are shared with TRBD2. CDR3 length: 19 residues. The ends lost 2 bases at V and 0 bases at J; junction bases unmatched: 8. Germline CDR1 reads MDHEN; CDR2 reads SYDVKM. The CDR3 is CASSLPGTSGLVSYNEQFF. The CDR3 region has the DNA TGTGCCAGCAGTTTACCCGGGACTAGCGGGCTTGTCTCCTACAATGAGCAGTTCTTC.

V gene TRBV28 combines with J gene TRBJ2-5; D may be TRBD1 (6 bases). Trimming left V 2 bases short and J 4 bases short, with 8 bases between. The CDR3 runs 13 residues. The germline gives CDR1 MDHEN, CDR2 SYDVKM. The CDR3 region has the DNA TGTGCCAGCAGTTTAGTAGGGGGAGAGACCCAGTACTTC. Protein product: CASSLVGGETQYF.